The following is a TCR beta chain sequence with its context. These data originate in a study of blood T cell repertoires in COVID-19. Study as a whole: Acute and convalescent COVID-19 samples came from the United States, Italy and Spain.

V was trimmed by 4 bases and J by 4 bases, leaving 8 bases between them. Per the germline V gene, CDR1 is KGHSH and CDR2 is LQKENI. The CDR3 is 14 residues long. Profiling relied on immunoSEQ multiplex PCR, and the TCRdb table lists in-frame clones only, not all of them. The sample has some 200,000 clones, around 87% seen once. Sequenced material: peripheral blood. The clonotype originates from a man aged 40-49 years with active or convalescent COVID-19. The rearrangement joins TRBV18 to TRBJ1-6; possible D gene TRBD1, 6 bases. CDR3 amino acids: CASSQQGYNSPLHF. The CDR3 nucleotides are TGTGCCAGCTCACAACAGGGATATAATTCACCCCTCCACTTT.